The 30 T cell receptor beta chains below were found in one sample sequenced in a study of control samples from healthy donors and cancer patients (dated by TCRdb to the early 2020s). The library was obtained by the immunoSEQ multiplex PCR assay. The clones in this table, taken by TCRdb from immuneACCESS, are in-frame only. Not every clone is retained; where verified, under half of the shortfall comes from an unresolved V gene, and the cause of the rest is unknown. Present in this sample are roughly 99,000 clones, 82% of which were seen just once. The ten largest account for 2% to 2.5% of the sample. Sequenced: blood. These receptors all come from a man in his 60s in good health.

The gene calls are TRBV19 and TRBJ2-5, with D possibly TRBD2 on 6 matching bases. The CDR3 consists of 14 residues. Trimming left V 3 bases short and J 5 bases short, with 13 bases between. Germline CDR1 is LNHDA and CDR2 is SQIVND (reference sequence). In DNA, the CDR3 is TGTGCCAGTAGTATCGGCCGGGAGCTGGAGACCCAGTACTTC. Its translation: CASSIGRELETQYF.

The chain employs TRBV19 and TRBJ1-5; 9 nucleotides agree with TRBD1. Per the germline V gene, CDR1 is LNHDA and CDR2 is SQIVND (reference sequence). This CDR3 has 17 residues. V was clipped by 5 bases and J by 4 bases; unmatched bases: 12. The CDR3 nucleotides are TGTGCCAGTAGTTACATCCCCGGGACAGGGCTAAATCAGCCCCAGCATTTT. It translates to CASSYIPGTGLNQPQHF.

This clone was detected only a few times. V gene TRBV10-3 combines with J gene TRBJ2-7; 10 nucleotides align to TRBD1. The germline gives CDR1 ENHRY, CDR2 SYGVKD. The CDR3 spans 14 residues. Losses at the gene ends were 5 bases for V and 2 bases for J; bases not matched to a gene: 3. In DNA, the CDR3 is TGTGCCATCAGTACCGGGACAGGGGCCTACGAGCAGTACTTC. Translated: CAISTGTGAYEQYF.

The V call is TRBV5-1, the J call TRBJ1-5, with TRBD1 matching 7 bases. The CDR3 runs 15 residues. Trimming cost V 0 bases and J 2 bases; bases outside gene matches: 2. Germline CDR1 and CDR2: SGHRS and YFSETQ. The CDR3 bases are TGCGCCAGCAGCTTGGACGGGACAGGCAATCAGCCCCAGCATTTT. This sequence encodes CASSLDGTGNQPQHF.

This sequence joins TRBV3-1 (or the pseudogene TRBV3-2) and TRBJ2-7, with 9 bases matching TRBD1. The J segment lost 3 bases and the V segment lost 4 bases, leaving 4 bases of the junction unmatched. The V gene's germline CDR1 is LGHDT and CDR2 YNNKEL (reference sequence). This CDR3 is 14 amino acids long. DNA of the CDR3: TGTGCCAGCAGCCTCGGACAGGGGAGCTACGAGCAGTACTTC. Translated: CASSLGQGSYEQYF.

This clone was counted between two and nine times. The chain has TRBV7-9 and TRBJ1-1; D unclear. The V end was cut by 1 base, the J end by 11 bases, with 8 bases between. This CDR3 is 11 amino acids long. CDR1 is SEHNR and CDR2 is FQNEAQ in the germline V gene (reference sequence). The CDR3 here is CASSLVEGAFF. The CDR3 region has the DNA TGTGCCAGCAGCTTAGTGGAGGGCGCTTTCTTT.

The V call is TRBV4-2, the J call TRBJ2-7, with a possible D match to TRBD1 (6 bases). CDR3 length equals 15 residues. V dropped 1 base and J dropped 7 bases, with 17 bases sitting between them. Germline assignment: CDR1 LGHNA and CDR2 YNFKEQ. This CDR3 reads CASSQVEGESGEQYF. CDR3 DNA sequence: TGTGCCAGCAGCCAAGTTGAGGGGGAGAGTGGGGAGCAGTACTTC.

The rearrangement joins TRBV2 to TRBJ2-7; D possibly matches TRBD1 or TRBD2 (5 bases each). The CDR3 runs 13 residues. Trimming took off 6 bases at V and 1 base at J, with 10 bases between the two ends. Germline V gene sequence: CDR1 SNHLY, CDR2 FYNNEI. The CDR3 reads CASRRDRSYEQYF. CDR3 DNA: TGTGCCAGCAGGAGGGACCGATCCTACGAGCAGTACTTC.

The DNA for the CDR3 is TGTGCCTCAGGGAGGGATACGCAGTATTTT. Protein sequence: CASGRDTQYF. The chain has TRBV30 and TRBJ2-3, with D possibly matching TRBD2 (6 bases). The V end lost 7 bases, the J end lost 6 bases, and 8 bases lay between the germline ends. Germline loops: CDR1 GTSNPN, CDR2 SVGIG (reference sequence). The length of the CDR3 is 10 residues.

CDR3 loop: CASSAASGGEDTQYF. CDR3 sequence (DNA): TGTGCCAGCAGCGCCGCTAGCGGGGGGGAAGATACGCAGTATTTT. The gene calls are TRBV9 and TRBJ2-3, with TRBD2 identical over 12 bases. The CDR3 sequence is 15 residues long. Germline trimming cut 3 bases from V and 5 bases from J; bases unmatched to any gene: 4. Looked up from germline, CDR1 is SGDLS and CDR2 is YYNGEE.

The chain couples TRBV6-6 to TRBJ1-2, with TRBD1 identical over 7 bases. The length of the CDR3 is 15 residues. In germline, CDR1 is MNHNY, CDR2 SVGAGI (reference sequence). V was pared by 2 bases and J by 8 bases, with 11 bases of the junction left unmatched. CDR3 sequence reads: CASSYEGGVAEGYTF. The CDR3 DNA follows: TGTGCCAGCAGTTACGAAGGGGGCGTTGCTGAGGGCTACACCTTC.

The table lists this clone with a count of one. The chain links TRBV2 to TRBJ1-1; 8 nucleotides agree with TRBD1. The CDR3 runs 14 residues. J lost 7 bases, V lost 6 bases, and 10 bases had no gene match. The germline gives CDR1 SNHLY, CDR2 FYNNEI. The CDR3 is CASRKDRVGGEAFF. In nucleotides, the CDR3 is TGTGCCAGCAGAAAGGACAGGGTAGGAGGTGAAGCTTTCTTT.

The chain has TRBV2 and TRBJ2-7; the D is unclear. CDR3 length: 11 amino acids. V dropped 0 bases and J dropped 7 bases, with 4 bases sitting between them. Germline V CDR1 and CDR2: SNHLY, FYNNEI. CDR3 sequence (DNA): TGTGCCAGCAGTGAAGCGGGGGAGCAGTACTTC. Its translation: CASSEAGEQYF.

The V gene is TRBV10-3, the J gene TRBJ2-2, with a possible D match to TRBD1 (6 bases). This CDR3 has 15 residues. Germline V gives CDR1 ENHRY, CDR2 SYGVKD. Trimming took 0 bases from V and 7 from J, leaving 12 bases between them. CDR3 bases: TGTGCCATCAGTGAGTCTTATGGGGGCGGCGGGGAGCTGTTTTTT. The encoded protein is CAISESYGGGGELFF.

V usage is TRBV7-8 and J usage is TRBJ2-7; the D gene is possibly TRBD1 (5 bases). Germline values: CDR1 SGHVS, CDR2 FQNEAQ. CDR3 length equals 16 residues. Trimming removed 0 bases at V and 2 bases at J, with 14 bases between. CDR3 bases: TGTGCCAGCAGCTTAGCGCTCGGACACCCTCCCTACGAGCAGTACTTC. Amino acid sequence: CASSLALGHPPYEQYF. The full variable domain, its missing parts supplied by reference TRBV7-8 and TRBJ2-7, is GAGVSQSPRYKVAKRGQDVALRCDPISGHVSLFWYQQALGQGPEFLTYFQNEAQLDKSGLPSDRFFAERPEGSVSTLKIQRTQQEDSAVYLCASSLALGHPPYEQYFGPGTRLTVT.

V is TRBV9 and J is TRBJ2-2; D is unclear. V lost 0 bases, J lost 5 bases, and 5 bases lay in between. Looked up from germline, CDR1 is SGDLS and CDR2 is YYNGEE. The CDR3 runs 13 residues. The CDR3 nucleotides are TGTGCCAGCAGCGTAGGTTTTACCGGGGAGCTGTTTTTT. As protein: CASSVGFTGELFF.

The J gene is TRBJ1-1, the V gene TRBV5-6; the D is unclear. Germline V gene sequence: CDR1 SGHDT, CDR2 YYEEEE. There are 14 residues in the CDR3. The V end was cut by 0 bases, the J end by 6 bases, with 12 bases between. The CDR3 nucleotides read TGTGCCAGCAGCTTGGGGCCCCTTACGCCTGAAGCTTTCTTT. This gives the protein CASSLGPLTPEAFF.

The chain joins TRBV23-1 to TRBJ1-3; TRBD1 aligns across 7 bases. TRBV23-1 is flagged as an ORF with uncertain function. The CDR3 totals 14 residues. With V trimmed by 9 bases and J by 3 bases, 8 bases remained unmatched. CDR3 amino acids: CARVQGIVGNTIYF. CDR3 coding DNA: TGCGCCAGGGTACAGGGGATAGTTGGAAACACCATATATTTT.

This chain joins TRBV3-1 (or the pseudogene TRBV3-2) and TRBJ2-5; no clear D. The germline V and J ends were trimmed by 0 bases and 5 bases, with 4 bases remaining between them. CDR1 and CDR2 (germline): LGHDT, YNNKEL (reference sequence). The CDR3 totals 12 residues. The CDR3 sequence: CASSQDHETQYF. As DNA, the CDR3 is TGTGCCAGCAGCCAAGATCATGAGACCCAGTACTTC.

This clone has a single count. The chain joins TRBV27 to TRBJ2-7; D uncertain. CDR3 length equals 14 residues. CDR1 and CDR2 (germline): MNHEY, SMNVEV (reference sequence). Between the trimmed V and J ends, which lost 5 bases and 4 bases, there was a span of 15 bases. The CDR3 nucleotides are TGTGCCAGCAGTCCCGGTGGCCCACGTTACGAGCAGTACTTC. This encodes CASSPGGPRYEQYF.

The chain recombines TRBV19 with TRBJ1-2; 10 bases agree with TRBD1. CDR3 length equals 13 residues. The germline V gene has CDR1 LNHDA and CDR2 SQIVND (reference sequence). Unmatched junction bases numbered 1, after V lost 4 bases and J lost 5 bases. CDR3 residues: CASSTGQGYGYTF. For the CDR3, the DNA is TGTGCCAGTAGTACGGGACAGGGGTATGGCTACACCTTC.

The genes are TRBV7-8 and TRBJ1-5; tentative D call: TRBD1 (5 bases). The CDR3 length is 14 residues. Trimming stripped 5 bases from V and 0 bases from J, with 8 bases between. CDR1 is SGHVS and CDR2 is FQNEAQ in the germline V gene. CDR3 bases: TGTGCCAGCAGCGGGGACCGTAGCAATCAGCCCCAGCATTTT. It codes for CASSGDRSNQPQHF.

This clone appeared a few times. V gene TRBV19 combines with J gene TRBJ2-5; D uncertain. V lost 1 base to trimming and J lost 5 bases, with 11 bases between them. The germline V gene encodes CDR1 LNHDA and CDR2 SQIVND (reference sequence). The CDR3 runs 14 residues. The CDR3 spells CASSIGPTSETQYF. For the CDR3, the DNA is TGTGCCAGTAGTATAGGCCCCACAAGTGAGACCCAGTACTTC. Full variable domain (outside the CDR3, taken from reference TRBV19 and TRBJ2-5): DGGITQSPKYLFRKEGQNVTLSCEQNLNHDAMYWYRQDPGQGLRLIYYSQIVNDFQKGDIAEGYSVSREKKESFPLTVTSAQKNPTAFYLCASSIGPTSETQYFGPGTRLLVL.

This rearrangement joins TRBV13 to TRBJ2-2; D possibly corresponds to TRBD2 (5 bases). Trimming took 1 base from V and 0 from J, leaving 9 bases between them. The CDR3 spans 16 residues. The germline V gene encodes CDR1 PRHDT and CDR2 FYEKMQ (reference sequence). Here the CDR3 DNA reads TGTGCCAGCAGCTTAGTGACGGGGACGAACACCGGGGAGCTGTTTTTT. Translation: CASSLVTGTNTGELFF.

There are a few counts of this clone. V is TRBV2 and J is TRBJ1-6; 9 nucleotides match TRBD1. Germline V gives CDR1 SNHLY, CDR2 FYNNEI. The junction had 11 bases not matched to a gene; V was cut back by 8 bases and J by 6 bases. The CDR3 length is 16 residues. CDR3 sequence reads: CASGGVQGAVNSPLHF. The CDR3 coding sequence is TGTGCCAGCGGAGGGGTACAGGGGGCGGTTAATTCACCCCTCCACTTT. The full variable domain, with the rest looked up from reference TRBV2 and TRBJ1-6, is EPEVTQTPSHQVTQMGQEVILRCVPISNHLYFYWYRQILGQKVEFLVSFYNNEISEKSEIFDDQFSVERPDGSNFTLKIRSTKLEDSAMYFCASGGVQGAVNSPLHFGNGTRLTVT.

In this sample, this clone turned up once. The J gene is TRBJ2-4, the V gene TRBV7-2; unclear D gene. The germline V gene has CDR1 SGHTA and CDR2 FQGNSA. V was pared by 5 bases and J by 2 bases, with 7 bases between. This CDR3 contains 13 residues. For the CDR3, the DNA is TGTGCCAGCAGCCTCGGGTCCAAAAACATTCAGTACTTC. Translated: CASSLGSKNIQYF.

The CDR3 spells CASIRVGEAFF. In DNA, the CDR3 is TGTGCCAGCATCCGGGTTGGTGAAGCTTTCTTT. The rearrangement links TRBV27 to TRBJ1-1, with no clear D. Germline V gives CDR1 MNHEY, CDR2 SMNVEV (reference sequence). Deletions cut 7 bases from V and 7 bases from J, with 10 bases between. There are 11 residues in the CDR3.

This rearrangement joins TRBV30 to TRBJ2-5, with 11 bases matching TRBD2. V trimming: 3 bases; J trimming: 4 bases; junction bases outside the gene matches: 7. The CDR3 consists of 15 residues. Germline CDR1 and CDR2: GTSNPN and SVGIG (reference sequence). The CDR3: CAWSLAGGSRETQYF. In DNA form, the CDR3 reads TGTGCCTGGAGCTTAGCGGGAGGGTCCAGAGAGACCCAGTACTTC.

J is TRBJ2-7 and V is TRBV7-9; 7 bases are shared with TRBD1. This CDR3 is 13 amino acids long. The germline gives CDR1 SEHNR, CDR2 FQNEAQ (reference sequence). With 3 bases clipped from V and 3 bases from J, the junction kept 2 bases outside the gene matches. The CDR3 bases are TGTGCCAGCAGCTTGGCAGGGGGCTACGAGCAGTACTTC. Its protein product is CASSLAGGYEQYF.

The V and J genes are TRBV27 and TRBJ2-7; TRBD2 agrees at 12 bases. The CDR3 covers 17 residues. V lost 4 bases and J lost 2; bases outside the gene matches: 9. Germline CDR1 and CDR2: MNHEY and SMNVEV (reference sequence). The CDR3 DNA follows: TGTGCCAGCAGTTCCAGACTAGCGGGGGCGGGGACCTACGAGCAGTACTTC. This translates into CASSSRLAGAGTYEQYF.